The rows below give T cell receptor beta chains drawn from one sample of a study of CD8 T cells in ankylosing spondylitis. TCRdb fed the 5' RACE reads into MiXCR, producing one record per CDR3 protein. Among fewer than 450,000 distinct CDR3 sequences listed, roughly 15% were seen once. Sample: blood, either unsorted or a sorted T cell fraction (not recorded which). All receptors derive from a male donor with ankylosing spondylitis. The CDR3 runs from the conserved cysteine through the conserved F or W. The order of the fields is CDR3 length, V gene, J gene, D gene, clone size, CDR3 DNA, CDR3 protein. D genes are given only for firm matches. Clone size is shown for a subset of rows, as once, few, many or a class of expanded clone.

CDR3 length: 17; V gene: TRBV6-1; J gene: TRBJ2-3; D gene: NA; clone size: few; CDR3 DNA: TGTGCCAGCAGTCCGAGAGGAAAAATTGAACACACAGATACGCAGTATTTT; CDR3 protein: CASSPRGKIEHTDTQYF
CDR3 length: 13; V gene: TRBV11-2; J gene: TRBJ1-3; D gene: NA; clone size: NA; CDR3 DNA: TGTGCCAGCAGCTTAGTGCTGGGAAACACCATATATTTT; CDR3 protein: CASSLVLGNTIYF
CDR3 length: 13; V gene: TRBV20-1; J gene: TRBJ2-1; D gene: NA; clone size: few; CDR3 DNA: TGCAGTGCCCCCCGGGGACACTACAATGAGCAGTTCTTC; CDR3 protein: CSAPRGHYNEQFF
CDR3 length: 14; V gene: TRBV20-1; J gene: TRBJ2-7; D gene: TRBD2; clone size: NA; CDR3 DNA: TGCAGTGCGGAGAGACTAGCGGGAGGTCTCGAGCAGTACTTC; CDR3 protein: CSAERLAGGLEQYF
CDR3 length: 15; V gene: TRBV20-1; J gene: TRBJ2-1; D gene: TRBD2; clone size: NA; CDR3 DNA: TGCAGTGCTAGAGCTAGCGGGGGGGCAGTCAATGAGCAGTTCTTC; CDR3 protein: CSARASGGAVNEQFF
CDR3 length: 16; V gene: TRBV7-8; J gene: TRBJ1-2; D gene: NA; clone size: NA; CDR3 DNA: TGTGCCAGCAGCTTAGGTTTCACGGGGGGCCGGGATGGCTACACCTTC; CDR3 protein: CASSLGFTGGRDGYTF
CDR3 length: 16; V gene: TRBV5-5; J gene: TRBJ2-6; D gene: NA; clone size: NA; CDR3 DNA: TGTGCCAGCAGCGAAAACAGGGACTCTGGGGCCAACGTCCTGACTTTC; CDR3 protein: CASSENRDSGANVLTF
CDR3 length: 14; V gene: TRBV4-2; J gene: TRBJ2-7; D gene: NA; clone size: NA; CDR3 DNA: TGTGCCAGCAGCCAAGTTGGGGGGCTTGGCGAGCAGTACTTC; CDR3 protein: CASSQVGGLGEQYF
CDR3 length: 16; V gene: TRBV6-1; J gene: TRBJ1-1; D gene: NA; clone size: few; CDR3 DNA: TGTGCCAGCAAAGGGTCGATGGGAGTGGTGAACACTGAAGCTTTCTTT; CDR3 protein: CASKGSMGVVNTEAFF
CDR3 length: 15; V gene: TRBV9; J gene: TRBJ1-6; D gene: NA; clone size: few; CDR3 DNA: TGTGCCAGCAGCGTAGGGGTTTCCTATAATTCACCCCTCCACTTT; CDR3 protein: CASSVGVSYNSPLHF
CDR3 length: 14; V gene: TRBV10-3; J gene: TRBJ1-1; D gene: NA; clone size: few; CDR3 DNA: TGTGCCATCAGTAGAGGGGAAATGAACACTGAAGCTTTCTTT; CDR3 protein: CAISRGEMNTEAFF
CDR3 length: 17; V gene: TRBV4-1; J gene: TRBJ2-7; D gene: NA; clone size: NA; CDR3 DNA: TGCGCCAGCAGCCAAGATCCTAGTGGGGTAGAAAGCTACGAGCAGTACTTC; CDR3 protein: CASSQDPSGVESYEQYF
CDR3 length: 17; V gene: TRBV15; J gene: TRBJ2-7; D gene: NA; clone size: NA; CDR3 DNA: TGTGCCACCAGCAGAGATAGCTTACAGGGAACTAACTACGAGCAGTACTTC; CDR3 protein: CATSRDSLQGTNYEQYF
CDR3 length: 15; V gene: TRBV12-3/TRBV12-4; J gene: TRBJ1-5; D gene: NA; clone size: many; CDR3 DNA: TGTGCCAGCAGTTTTCGAGGGCGGGGGCATCAGCCCCAGCATTTT; CDR3 protein: CASSFRGRGHQPQHF
CDR3 length: 13; V gene: TRBV7-9; J gene: TRBJ2-7; D gene: NA; clone size: few; CDR3 DNA: TGTGCCAGCAGCTTATTTCCCCTCCCCGAGCAGTACTTC; CDR3 protein: CASSLFPLPEQYF
CDR3 length: 14; V gene: TRBV20-1; J gene: TRBJ2-1; D gene: NA; clone size: NA; CDR3 DNA: TGCAGTGCTAGATCTCGAATAAACTACAATGAGCAGTTCTTC; CDR3 protein: CSARSRINYNEQFF
CDR3 length: 12; V gene: TRBV12-3/TRBV12-4; J gene: TRBJ1-4; D gene: NA; clone size: many; CDR3 DNA: TGTGCCAGCAGTTTAGGGGGTGAAAAACTGTTTTTT; CDR3 protein: CASSLGGEKLFF
CDR3 length: 15; V gene: TRBV29-1; J gene: TRBJ2-3; D gene: NA; clone size: many; CDR3 DNA: TGCAGCGTTGAAGTAACAGCCGGGGGCACAGATACGCAGTATTTT; CDR3 protein: CSVEVTAGGTDTQYF
CDR3 length: 14; V gene: TRBV11-2; J gene: TRBJ2-2; D gene: NA; clone size: few; CDR3 DNA: TGTGCCAGCAGCCCGGGACCCCTCTCCGGGGAGCTGTTTTTT; CDR3 protein: CASSPGPLSGELFF
CDR3 length: 14; V gene: TRBV30; J gene: TRBJ1-4; D gene: NA; clone size: few; CDR3 DNA: TGTGCCTGGAGGAAACAGATAACTAATGAAAAACTGTTTTTT; CDR3 protein: CAWRKQITNEKLFF
CDR3 length: 14; V gene: TRBV2; J gene: TRBJ2-2; D gene: TRBD1; clone size: NA; CDR3 DNA: TGTGCCAGCCAGGGACAGTTTAACACCGGGGAGCTGTTTTTT; CDR3 protein: CASQGQFNTGELFF
CDR3 length: 15; V gene: TRBV6-1; J gene: TRBJ2-1; D gene: TRBD2; clone size: few; CDR3 DNA: TGTGCCAGCAGCCAACCGGGACTAGGGTCACATGAGCAGTTCTTC; CDR3 protein: CASSQPGLGSHEQFF
CDR3 length: 13; V gene: TRBV19; J gene: TRBJ2-5; D gene: TRBD1; clone size: few; CDR3 DNA: TGTGCCAGTAGTATGACAGGGGAAGAGACCCAGTACTTC; CDR3 protein: CASSMTGEETQYF
CDR3 length: 14; V gene: TRBV6-2/TRBV6-3; J gene: TRBJ1-4; D gene: NA; clone size: few; CDR3 DNA: TGTGCCAGCAGTTACTCGTTGCGGGAATACAAACTGTTTTTT; CDR3 protein: CASSYSLREYKLFF
CDR3 length: 13; V gene: TRBV7-3; J gene: TRBJ1-2; D gene: TRBD1; clone size: NA; CDR3 DNA: TGTGCCAGCAGCCGTGACAGGGGTTATGGCTACACCTTC; CDR3 protein: CASSRDRGYGYTF
CDR3 length: 14; V gene: TRBV20-1; J gene: TRBJ1-1; D gene: NA; clone size: NA; CDR3 DNA: TGCAGTGCTAGACGAGGGGCCTTAAACACTGAAGCTTTCTTT; CDR3 protein: CSARRGALNTEAFF
CDR3 length: 16; V gene: TRBV28; J gene: TRBJ2-7; D gene: TRBD2; clone size: few; CDR3 DNA: TGTGCCAGCAGTACCCCTAGCGGGAGGGCTCCCTACGAGCAGTACTTC; CDR3 protein: CASSTPSGRAPYEQYF
CDR3 length: 15; V gene: TRBV20-1; J gene: TRBJ2-7; D gene: NA; clone size: few; CDR3 DNA: TGCAGTGCTAGAGCTCCTCGTGGGGTAGGAGGCGAGCAGTACTTC; CDR3 protein: CSARAPRGVGGEQYF
CDR3 length: 14; V gene: TRBV29-1; J gene: TRBJ2-1; D gene: NA; clone size: few; CDR3 DNA: TGCAGCGCCGTAGGGACAATTAATGTGGGTGAGCAGTTCTTC; CDR3 protein: CSAVGTINVGEQFF
CDR3 length: 12; V gene: TRBV20-1; J gene: TRBJ2-7; D gene: NA; clone size: few; CDR3 DNA: TGCAGTGCCCAAGGACGCGACTACGAGCAGTACTTC; CDR3 protein: CSAQGRDYEQYF
CDR3 length: 13; V gene: TRBV2; J gene: TRBJ1-2; D gene: NA; clone size: NA; CDR3 DNA: TGTGCCAGCAGTGCGGGAAACGGCTATGGCTACACCTTC; CDR3 protein: CASSAGNGYGYTF
CDR3 length: 15; V gene: TRBV7-9; J gene: TRBJ2-5; D gene: NA; clone size: NA; CDR3 DNA: TGTGCCAGCAGCTTAGCGCCGTCCAGGAAAGAGACCCAGTACTTC; CDR3 protein: CASSLAPSRKETQYF
CDR3 length: 14; V gene: TRBV27; J gene: TRBJ2-7; D gene: NA; clone size: few; CDR3 DNA: TGTGCCAGCAGTTTACGACTTGCTTCCTACGAGCAGTACTTC; CDR3 protein: CASSLRLASYEQYF
CDR3 length: 15; V gene: TRBV3-1; J gene: TRBJ2-3; D gene: NA; clone size: once; CDR3 DNA: TGTGCCAGCAGCCGACAGGCCCCTAGCACAGATACGCAGTATTTT; CDR3 protein: CASSRQAPSTDTQYF
CDR3 length: 15; V gene: TRBV20-1; J gene: TRBJ1-1; D gene: NA; clone size: NA; CDR3 DNA: TGCAGTGCTAGAGAAGGGGTTCGGGGGAACACTGAAGCTTTCTTT; CDR3 protein: CSAREGVRGNTEAFF
CDR3 length: 15; V gene: TRBV5-1; J gene: TRBJ2-1; D gene: NA; clone size: many; CDR3 DNA: TGCGCCAGCAGCATATCCCCTGGGAGTCTGAATGAGCAGTTCTTC; CDR3 protein: CASSISPGSLNEQFF
CDR3 length: 15; V gene: TRBV7-2; J gene: TRBJ1-1; D gene: NA; clone size: NA; CDR3 DNA: TGTGCCAGCAGCTCTCGGACAGCCAAGAACACTGAAGCTTTCTTT; CDR3 protein: CASSSRTAKNTEAFF
CDR3 length: 15; V gene: TRBV24-1; J gene: TRBJ2-1; D gene: TRBD1; clone size: few; CDR3 DNA: TGTGCCACCAGTGAGGGGGACAGGGCCTACAATGAGCAGTTCTTC; CDR3 protein: CATSEGDRAYNEQFF
CDR3 length: 16; V gene: TRBV2; J gene: TRBJ2-5; D gene: TRBD2; clone size: NA; CDR3 DNA: TGTGCCAGCACCGCTTCCACCCAGGGAGGGAAAGAGACCCAGTACTTC; CDR3 protein: CASTASTQGGKETQYF
CDR3 length: 15; V gene: TRBV7-2; J gene: TRBJ2-4; D gene: TRBD2; clone size: few; CDR3 DNA: TGTGCCAGCAGCTTAGCCGGGAGGGGGGATGTCATTCAGTACTTC; CDR3 protein: CASSLAGRGDVIQYF
CDR3 length: 12; V gene: TRBV28; J gene: TRBJ1-2; D gene: NA; clone size: few; CDR3 DNA: TGTGCCAGCAGTACGGTGGACTATGGCTACACCTTC; CDR3 protein: CASSTVDYGYTF
CDR3 length: 13; V gene: TRBV12-3/TRBV12-4; J gene: TRBJ1-5; D gene: NA; clone size: NA; CDR3 DNA: TGTGCCAGCAGGCACAGCCGTTTAATAGCCCAGCATTTT; CDR3 protein: CASRHSRLIAQHF
CDR3 length: 14; V gene: TRBV3-1; J gene: TRBJ1-4; D gene: TRBD1; clone size: few; CDR3 DNA: TGTGCCAGCACCCAGGGACAGGGTGGTGAAAAACTGTTTTTT; CDR3 protein: CASTQGQGGEKLFF
CDR3 length: 14; V gene: TRBV2; J gene: TRBJ1-2; D gene: NA; clone size: NA; CDR3 DNA: TGTGCCAGCAGTGTAGGCTCCAATAACTATGGCTACACCTTC; CDR3 protein: CASSVGSNNYGYTF
CDR3 length: 18; V gene: TRBV5-1; J gene: TRBJ1-6; D gene: NA; clone size: few; CDR3 DNA: TGCGCCAGCAGCTTGGGTCCGCAAAATGTACAGGCACATTCACCCCTCCACTTT; CDR3 protein: CASSLGPQNVQAHSPLHF
CDR3 length: 16; V gene: TRBV5-1; J gene: TRBJ2-7; D gene: TRBD2; clone size: NA; CDR3 DNA: TGCGCCAGCAGCGCCTCCCCTAGCGGGGGGGGCTCGGAGCAGTACTTC; CDR3 protein: CASSASPSGGGSEQYF
CDR3 length: 15; V gene: TRBV9; J gene: TRBJ2-3; D gene: NA; clone size: NA; CDR3 DNA: TGTGCCAGCAGCCCCTCCCCGACTAGCACAGATACGCAGTATTTT; CDR3 protein: CASSPSPTSTDTQYF
CDR3 length: 17; V gene: TRBV24-1; J gene: TRBJ2-2; D gene: TRBD1; clone size: NA; CDR3 DNA: TGTGCCACCAGTGAGCCCGGGACAGGGCGCTTCACCGGGGAGCTGTTTTTT; CDR3 protein: CATSEPGTGRFTGELFF
CDR3 length: 12; V gene: TRBV3-1; J gene: TRBJ2-7; D gene: NA; clone size: NA; CDR3 DNA: TGTGCCTCGGGGCAGGGGACCTACGAGCAGTACTTC; CDR3 protein: CASGQGTYEQYF
CDR3 length: 17; V gene: TRBV9; J gene: TRBJ2-2; D gene: TRBD2; clone size: NA; CDR3 DNA: TGTGCCAGCAGCGCGGGACTAGCGGGAGGAGGAACCGGGGAGCTGTTTTTT; CDR3 protein: CASSAGLAGGGTGELFF
CDR3 length: 14; V gene: TRBV3-1; J gene: TRBJ2-7; D gene: TRBD1; clone size: NA; CDR3 DNA: TGTGCCAGCAGCCCGGCAGGGGGTCTTACCGAGCAGTACTTC; CDR3 protein: CASSPAGGLTEQYF
CDR3 length: 13; V gene: TRBV20-1; J gene: TRBJ2-5; D gene: NA; clone size: NA; CDR3 DNA: TGCAGTGCTAGTGAAGCAGGGGCAGAGACCCAGTACTTC; CDR3 protein: CSASEAGAETQYF
CDR3 length: 16; V gene: TRBV2; J gene: TRBJ1-6; D gene: TRBD1; clone size: few; CDR3 DNA: TGTGCCAGCAGGGGTGGGACAGGGGCCGATAATTCACCCCTCCACTTT; CDR3 protein: CASRGGTGADNSPLHF
CDR3 length: 15; V gene: TRBV6-1; J gene: TRBJ1-1; D gene: NA; clone size: many; CDR3 DNA: TGTGCCAGCATAGCCCGCAGGGGACCGAACACTGAAGCTTTCTTT; CDR3 protein: CASIARRGPNTEAFF